The clone carrying this TCR beta chain was seen a single time. How the authors handled the data: Reference gene primer amplification gave estimated nucleated cell counts. Generated by immunoSEQ multiplex PCR, the TCRdb table keeps only in-frame clones and is missing some. V, J and clone size are taken as reported in that table, and D and trimming were inferred from the DNA itself. This sample has 200,000 to 300,000 clones; around 82% occur once, and the top ten carry about 9.1%. This entry comes from a study of blood T cell repertoires in COVID-19. Study-level background: Acute and convalescent COVID-19 specimens originated in the United States, Italy and Spain. T cells, B-cell-depleted T cells, or PBMCs provided the cDNA or gDNA that served as material.

This CDR3 is built from 15 residues. Per the germline V gene, CDR1 is MNHEY and CDR2 is SMNVEV (reference sequence). Between the trimmed V and J ends, which lost 6 bases and 3 bases, there was a span of 15 bases. Sequenced sample: peripheral blood. The sequence came from a human donor in a cohort sampled during active COVID-19. The chain employs TRBV27 and TRBJ1-5, with D tentatively TRBD1 (5 bases). CDR3 residues: CASRYLGGINQPQHF. The CDR3, as DNA: TGTGCCAGCAGATACCTCGGGGGAATCAATCAGCCCCAGCATTTT.